The 31 T cell receptor beta chains given below trace back to one sample, sequenced in a study of T cells in Graves' hyperthyroidism and ophthalmopathy. There were TCR beta CDR3 regions amplified from RNA transcripts. The study used the HTBI primer set for a first-round RT-PCR of the TCR CDR3. TCRdb recomputed calls from the multiplex PCR reads with MiXCR, one row per CDR3 protein. The sample includes 620,000 or so distinct CDR3 sequences, more than 14% seen only once; the top ten take under 15%. Material for sequencing was blood. The source of these receptors is a woman aged 45-59 years with Graves' ophthalmopathy.

This clonotype was observed at least ten times. This chain links TRBV20-1 with TRBJ2-7; 9 bases align to TRBD2. Trimming took 5 bases from V and 5 from J; bases not matched to a gene: 16. The CDR3 is made up of 16 amino acids. Germline loops: CDR1 DFQATT, CDR2 SNEGSKA (reference sequence). Here the CDR3 DNA reads TGCAGTGCTTCAGGCGAGTTTGCGGGAGGGCCCGACGAGCAGTACTTC. The encoded protein is CSASGEFAGGPDEQYF.

This clonotype was observed a few times. The rearrangement joins TRBV19 to TRBJ1-5; weak D call: TRBD1 (5 bases). V lost 6 bases and J lost 1, with 13 bases in between. Germline-derived CDR1 and CDR2 are LNHDA and SQIVND (reference sequence). The CDR3 runs to 15 residues. The CDR3 is CASRNRDLSNQPQHF. The DNA for the CDR3 is TGTGCCAGTAGAAACCGGGACCTAAGCAATCAGCCCCAGCATTTT.

The chain combines TRBV20-1 with TRBJ2-2; 7 bases are shared with TRBD1. CDR1 is DFQATT, CDR2 SNEGSKA, per germline (reference sequence). This CDR3 spans 14 amino acids. With 6 bases clipped from V and 5 bases from J, the junction kept 9 bases outside the gene matches. CDR3 nucleotide sequence: TGCAGTGCCGCCCGTACACAGGGGACCGGGGAGCTGTTTTTT. This codes for CSAARTQGTGELFF.

The sample holds many counts of this clonotype. The chain uses TRBV20-1 and TRBJ2-3; possibly TRBD1 for D (5 bases). The CDR3 covers 15 residues. Trimming cost V 5 bases and J 2 bases, with 17 bases left between them. The germline CDR1 and CDR2 sequences are DFQATT and SNEGSKA (reference sequence). CDR3 sequence reads: CSADITGGVTDTQYF. DNA for the CDR3: TGCAGTGCTGATATAACAGGTGGGGTCACAGATACGCAGTATTTT.

Ten or more counts support this clonotype. The chain links TRBV20-1 to TRBJ2-7; maybe TRBD2 (5 bases). The CDR3 covers 15 residues. CDR1 is DFQATT, CDR2 SNEGSKA, per germline (reference sequence). V dropped 0 bases and J dropped 7 bases, with 19 bases sitting between them. In DNA form, the CDR3 reads TGCAGTGCTAGAGATATAACACTAGGGCTAGGAGAGCAGTACTTC. The encoded protein is CSARDITLGLGEQYF.

Worth noting for this clonotype: The CDR3 does not close with the conserved phenylalanine or tryptophan, likely indicating a read error. V usage is TRBV7-3 and J usage is TRBJ2-3, with D maybe TRBD1 (5 bases). The CDR3 loop spans 15 amino acids. V was clipped by 2 bases and J by 0 bases, with 9 bases between them. The germline V gene encodes CDR1 SGHTA and CDR2 FQGTGA. CDR3 region: CASSLYDSSTDTQYL. The CDR3 DNA sequence: TGTGCCAGCAGCTTATATGACAGTAGCACAGATACGCAGTATCTT.

This clonotype was counted many times. This rearrangement joins TRBV6-1 to TRBJ2-7; TRBD2 matches at 13 bases. The CDR3 extends over 15 amino acids. Trimming removed 6 bases from V and 1 base from J; junction bases left unmatched: 3. Germline values: CDR1 MNHNS, CDR2 SASEGT. DNA for the CDR3: TGTGCCAGCAGGCGACTAGCGGGAGGATCCTACGAGCAGTACTTC. Its translation is CASRRLAGGSYEQYF.

The table lists this clonotype with many counts. The chain combines TRBV18 with TRBJ1-5; D is undetermined. Per germline, CDR1 KGHSH and CDR2 LQKENI. V was cut by 1 base and J by 4 bases, with 8 bases left in between. The CDR3 is 14 residues long. CDR3 DNA: TGTGCCAGCTCACCACTCCCAGCTAATCAGCCCCAGCATTTT. It codes for CASSPLPANQPQHF.

This clonotype was seen at least ten times. This chain's CDR3 is CASSLVWTDTQYF. The CDR3 DNA sequence: TGTGCCAGCAGCTTAGTGTGGACAGATACGCAGTATTTT. V gene TRBV11-3 combines with J gene TRBJ2-3; no definite D call. Trimming removed 1 base at V and 3 bases at J, with 5 bases between. Per germline, CDR1 SGHNT and CDR2 YENEEA. The CDR3 runs to 13 residues.

The chain combines TRBV27 with TRBJ2-7; a weak D match, TRBD2 (6 bases). In germline, CDR1 is MNHEY, CDR2 SMNVEV (reference sequence). CDR3 size: 14 residues. V was shortened by 6 bases and J by 3 bases, with 15 bases between the two germline ends. The CDR3 coding sequence is TGTGCCAGCAGGGCGACTAGGCCATACTACGAGCAGTACTTC. Amino acids: CASRATRPYYEQYF.

This clonotype showed up many times. The V and J genes are TRBV30 and TRBJ2-5; the D call may be TRBD1 or TRBD2 (7 bases each). The CDR3 covers 16 residues. V was shortened by 0 bases and J by 4 bases, with 18 bases between the two germline ends. Germline CDR1 is GTSNPN and CDR2 is SVGIG (reference sequence). The CDR3 DNA reads TGTGCCTGGAGTGTAGGGAGGGGGCGTTCGGTAGAGACCCAGTACTTC. Translation gives CAWSVGRGRSVETQYF.

This clonotype has at least ten counts. The chain joins TRBV28 to TRBJ2-7, with a tentative D call TRBD2 (5 bases). Per the germline V gene, CDR1 is MDHEN and CDR2 is SYDVKM. The CDR3 sequence is 13 residues long. Trimming took 7 bases from V and 3 from J, leaving 13 bases between them. The CDR3 DNA reads TGTGCCAGCACTCGGCGGGCCGACTACGAGCAGTACTTC. Its protein product is CASTRRADYEQYF.

The chain is built from TRBV7-9 and TRBJ1-1, with TRBD1 matching over 7 bases. The CDR3 has 16 residues. Looked up from germline, CDR1 is SEHNR and CDR2 is FQNEAQ (reference sequence). Trimming took 5 bases from V and 1 from J; bases not matched to a gene: 10. CDR3 sequence: CASSPPGQEKNTEAFF. CDR3 DNA: TGTGCCAGCAGCCCGCCTGGACAGGAAAAGAACACTGAAGCTTTCTTT.

The chain combines TRBV29-1 with TRBJ2-7; a possible D gene is TRBD1 (5 bases). CDR3 length: 13 residues. Germline CDR1 reads SQVTM; CDR2 reads ANQGSEA. Between the trimmed V and J ends, which lost 4 bases and 4 bases, there was a span of 14 bases. In DNA form, the CDR3 reads TGCAGCGTTGGGGGCGGATCTCGGTACGAGCAGTACTTC. Amino acid sequence: CSVGGGSRYEQYF.

This clonotype has a handful of counts. V usage is TRBV10-3 and J usage is TRBJ2-1, with 8 bases that match TRBD1. This CDR3 contains 13 residues. V was clipped by 7 bases and J by 7 bases; unmatched bases: 6. Germline V gene data show CDR1 as ENHRY and CDR2 as SYGVKD. The CDR3 DNA reads TGTGCCATCACGGACAGGGTTGAGAATGAGCAGTTCTTC. This translates into CAITDRVENEQFF.

Only a few counts were recorded for this clonotype. The chain joins TRBV20-1 to TRBJ2-2; unclear D gene. The germline V and J ends were trimmed by 0 bases and 3 bases, with 8 bases remaining between them. The CDR3 is 14 amino acids. In germline, CDR1 is DFQATT, CDR2 SNEGSKA (reference sequence). Here the CDR3 DNA reads TGCAGTGCTAGAGATCTTGGGTACACCGGGGAGCTGTTTTTT. Protein sequence: CSARDLGYTGELFF.

This clonotype was seen ten or more times. The chain has TRBV7-9 and TRBJ2-4, with a weak D call TRBD1 (6 bases). Germline lookup yields CDR1 SEHNR and CDR2 FQNEAQ (reference sequence). CDR3 length equals 15 residues. V dropped 5 bases and J dropped 8 bases, with 19 bases sitting between them. DNA for the CDR3: TGTGCCAGCAGCGGGGACACTCAAAGAGGGTACATTCAGTACTTC. Translated: CASSGDTQRGYIQYF.

In this sample, this clonotype turned up many times. The chain carries TRBV7-2 and TRBJ2-7; 12 nucleotides align to TRBD2. CDR3 size: 17 residues. Germline V gives CDR1 SGHTA, CDR2 FQGNSA. V lost 2 bases, J lost 6 bases, and 11 bases stayed unmatched. CDR3 sequence: CASSLIRLAGGPGEQYF. CDR3 in DNA: TGTGCCAGCAGCTTAATTCGCCTAGCGGGAGGGCCCGGCGAGCAGTACTTC.

CDR3 coding DNA: TGTGCCACCAGCAGTGACAGTCTTCTAAATCAGCCCCAGCATTTT. Translated: CATSSDSLLNQPQHF. The genes are TRBV15 and TRBJ1-5; tentative D call: TRBD1 (5 bases). The CDR3 runs 15 residues. Trimming removed 3 bases from V and 4 bases from J, with 13 bases in between. Looked up from germline, CDR1 is LNHNV and CDR2 is YYDKDF (reference sequence). Filled out from reference TRBV15 and TRBJ1-5, the complete variable domain reads DAMVIQNPRYQVTQFGKPVTLSCSQTLNHNVMYWYQQKSSQAPKLLFHYYDKDFNNEADTPDNFQSRRPNTSFCFLDIRSPGLGDTAMYLCATSSDSLLNQPQHFGDGTRLSIL.

The rearrangement uses TRBV12-3 or TRBV12-4 and TRBJ2-3; TRBD2 matches at 8 bases. CDR3 size: 18 residues. The V gene end was trimmed by 4 bases and the J gene end by 0 bases; junction bases not matched to a gene: 12. The CDR3, as DNA: TGTGCCAGCAGTTCCACTAGCGGTTTCGGGGAGAGCACAGATACGCAGTATTTT. Protein sequence: CASSSTSGFGESTDTQYF.

The V call is TRBV28, the J call TRBJ2-3; 11 positions match TRBD2. After removal of 3 bases from V and 2 bases from J, the junction contained 7 bases not matched to a gene. The CDR3 totals 17 residues. Germline CDR1 and CDR2: MDHEN and SYDVKM. CDR3 in DNA: TGTGCCAGCAGTTTTCGAGCTAGCGGGAGGAACACAGATACGCAGTATTTT. The encoded protein is CASSFRASGRNTDTQYF.

This clonotype has more than one count but fewer than ten. V and J are TRBV4-2 and TRBJ2-1; no clear D. Deletions cut 1 base from V and 4 bases from J, with 5 bases between. This CDR3 spans 13 amino acids. Germline lookup yields CDR1 LGHNA and CDR2 YNFKEQ. The CDR3 sequence: CASSQGKYNEQFF. The CDR3 coding sequence is TGTGCCAGCAGCCAAGGCAAATACAATGAGCAGTTCTTC.

The chain recombines TRBV11-2 with TRBJ2-5; tentatively, D is TRBD1 (6 bases). This CDR3 has 14 residues. The V gene lost 5 bases and the J gene lost 0 bases, with 10 bases spanning the gap. Germline CDR1 and CDR2: SGHAT and FQNNGV. The CDR3 nucleotides read TGTGCCAGCAGCGCCGGGACAAACCAAGAGACCCAGTACTTC. The encoded protein is CASSAGTNQETQYF. The full variable domain, rest sourced from reference TRBV11-2 and TRBJ2-5, is EAGVAQSPRYKIIEKRQSVAFWCNPISGHATLYWYQQILGQGPKLLIQFQNNGVVDDSQLPKDRFSAERLKGVDSTLKIQPAKLEDSAVYLCASSAGTNQETQYFGPGTRLLVL.

The chain links TRBV27 to TRBJ2-1; tentatively, D is TRBD1 (6 bases). Germline lookup yields CDR1 MNHEY and CDR2 SMNVEV (reference sequence). The CDR3 has 12 residues. Between the trimmed V and J ends, which lost 4 bases and 10 bases, there was a span of 11 bases. The CDR3 DNA follows: TGTGCCAGCAGTTCTATCGGACAGGAGCAGTTCTTC. Its translation: CASSSIGQEQFF.

This clonotype has just a few counts. This sequence joins TRBV20-1 and TRBJ2-1; D remains unclear. This CDR3 contains 13 residues. The V gene lost 2 bases and the J gene lost 6 bases, with 11 bases spanning the gap. Germline assignment: CDR1 DFQATT and CDR2 SNEGSKA (reference sequence). As DNA, the CDR3 is TGCAGTGCTAGACGGAGAGTTTTCAATGAGCAGTTCTTC. This translates into CSARRRVFNEQFF.

There are many counts of this clonotype. The chain links TRBV4-3 to TRBJ2-7, with TRBD2 matching 10 bases. The CDR3 sequence is 14 residues long. Germline V CDR1 and CDR2: LGHNA, YSLEER. V dropped 4 bases and J dropped 7; count of bases not matched to a gene: 7. CDR3 bases: TGCGCCAGCAGCCCATCGGGACTAGCGTTAGAGCAGTACTTC. Its protein product is CASSPSGLALEQYF.

This clonotype has a count of ten or more. The J gene is TRBJ1-1, the V gene TRBV5-1; tentatively, D is TRBD1 (6 bases). CDR1 is SGHRS and CDR2 is YFSETQ in the germline V gene. This CDR3 is built from 14 residues. The V end was cut by 5 bases, the J end by 5 bases, with 16 bases between. The CDR3 nucleotides are TGCGCCAGCAGTTTCGACAGGATTGGAACTGAAGCTTTCTTT. Translating it yields CASSFDRIGTEAFF.

This clonotype was observed a few times. V gene TRBV5-5 combines with J gene TRBJ1-5; possible D gene TRBD1, 6 bases. The ends were cut back, 2 bases at V and 4 bases at J, with 13 bases in the middle. The CDR3 sequence is 15 residues long. From germline, CDR1 is SGHKS and CDR2 YYEKEE (reference sequence). The CDR3 sequence is CASSLYGQINQPQHF. Here the CDR3 DNA reads TGTGCCAGCAGCTTATACGGACAGATAAATCAGCCCCAGCATTTT.

This clonotype turned up a few times. This chain joins TRBV28 and TRBJ1-1; the match to TRBD1 covers 7 bases. V lost 5 bases to trimming and J lost 10 bases; unmatched junction nucleotides: 13. Germline CDR1 MDHEN, CDR2 SYDVKM. This CDR3 has 14 amino acids. CDR3 sequence (DNA): TGTGCCAGCAGTGCTACAGGGGTACCTAGTCGAGCTTTCTTT. Protein sequence: CASSATGVPSRAFF.

The chain is built from TRBV19 and TRBJ1-1; D might be TRBD1 (5 bases). Germline CDR1 is LNHDA and CDR2 is SQIVND (reference sequence). This CDR3 is 13 amino acids long. The V end was cut by 6 bases, the J end by 7 bases, with 15 bases between. CDR3 sequence: CASSLRWGGEAFF. The CDR3, as DNA: TGTGCCAGTAGCCTCCGGTGGGGGGGTGAAGCTTTCTTT.

This clonotype was found many times. The chain combines TRBV28 with TRBJ2-1; D not certain. The V gene's germline CDR1 is MDHEN and CDR2 SYDVKM. V gave up 2 bases and J gave up 3 bases, with 8 bases separating them. The CDR3 extends over 14 amino acids. The DNA of the CDR3 is TGTGCCAGCAGTTTAAGCCATAACTACAATGAGCAGTTCTTC. It translates to CASSLSHNYNEQFF.